This T cell receptor beta chain was recovered during a study of CXCR3-negative and CXCR3-positive naive CD8 T cells (dated by TCRdb to the late 2010s). Notes on the research overall: In total, 130 million to 150 million TRB reads were obtained, corresponding to roughly 1.5 +/- 0.3 million reads per library. Diversity and physicochemical repertoire analyses were performed on around ten donors pooled from two independent experiments. Naive subsets from five or six donors and memory cells from 3 donors were included in the TRBV-TRBJ cluster analysis.

Study-wide findings and limitations: TRB CDR3s from CXCR3-positive naive cells showed higher hydrophobicity (lower Kidera factor 4), lower energy, and higher strength and volume indices than CXCR3-negative naive cells. Freshly isolated PBMCs were used for most assays because CXCR3 expression partially decreased after cryopreservation. Because surface CD5, which is linked to self-reactivity in mice, was comparable between the naive subsets, TCR interaction strength was also inferred from TRB CDR3 physicochemical properties. Within the same donor, TRBV-TRBJ usage looked similar between naive CXCR3-negative and CXCR3-positive cells, but memory cells had distinct patterns. Repertoire diversity was comparably high in both naive subsets but much lower in memory CD8+ T cells.

On this clonotype itself: Which antigen it targets is not known.

For every CD8+ T cell subset, over 250,000 cells were flow-sorted straight into RLT lysis buffer, and each subset was sorted in triplicate. To keep memory contaminants out, a stringent definition of naive CD8+ T cells was applied: CD45RO-CCR7+CD27+CD95-. Standard density gradient centrifugation was used to isolate peripheral blood mononuclear cells from buffy coats. A FACSAria III was used to flow-sort naive CD8+ T cells into CXCR3-negative and CXCR3-positive populations. An RNeasy Mini Kit was used to extract total RNA from the sorted cells. TCRdb lists the instrument as NextSeq 550. The Human TCR Profiling Kit (MiLaboratory) was used to prepare UMI-labeled 5' RACE TRB cDNA libraries. cDNA synthesis used the entire amount of extracted RNA, and PCR amplification then used the entire amount of cDNA produced. Libraries were prepared in parallel with an identical number of PCR cycles. The study's processing was this. About 53,000 +/- 9,400 unique UMI-labeled TRB cDNA molecules per library were extracted with MIGEC and MiXCR, with at least two reads per UMI required. An average of approximately 40,000 +/- 10,000 functional in-frame TRB CDR3 nucleotide clonotypes without stop codons was found per library. After downsampling to 5000 UMI-labeled TRB molecules per sample, diversity metrics, including normalized Shannon-Wiener and Chao1, were computed in VDJtools. For the central five CDR3 residues, VDJtools calculated physicochemical properties weighted by clonotype size, namely interaction energy, strength, volume and Kidera factor 4. Following reprocessing of the reads by TCRdb, the data hold one row per CDR3 protein sequence and no DNA is available. The authors' filters were not applied to this entry. The sample table on file contains 100,000 to 150,000 distinct CDR3 sequences. The ten biggest clones cover 0.45% to 0.55% of the sample.

The CDR1 and CDR2 encoded by the germline V gene are SGHTA and FQGNSA. Reading from cysteine to phenylalanine, the CDR3 counts 16 amino acids. The entry carries no DNA sequence. The chain uses TRBV7-2 and TRBJ2-7; TCRdb proposes TRBD2, but this gene call is untestable without DNA. The sequence derives from a human donor in good health. Some clones in this sample may be carry-over from other donors' samples. The specimen was naive CXCR3- CD8+ T cells from blood. Sample cell subset or site, as interpreted from the label and publication: CD45RO-CCR7+CD27+CD95- naive CD8+ T cells lacking CXCR3 (TNR3-). CDR3 region: CASSLLSGGPFYEQYF.